Listed below are T cell receptor beta chains from one sample, sequenced in a study of blood T cell repertoires in COVID-19. The assay was immunoSEQ multiplex PCR, and TCRdb's table has in-frame clones only and misses some. The sample holds more than 65,000 clones, around 90% seen once. Material for sequencing was peripheral blood. These receptors were obtained from a man in his fifties or sixties with acute or convalescent COVID-19. Each CDR3 is given with its conserved first and last residue. Each record gives: CDR3 protein, V gene, J gene.

CDR3 protein: CASSPPSGGTGELFF
V gene: TRBV4-3
J gene: TRBJ2-2

CDR3 protein: CASSYSGTAYNEQFF
V gene: TRBV6-2/TRBV6-3
J gene: TRBJ2-1

CDR3 protein: CASSPGTGGTYEQYF
V gene: TRBV4-1
J gene: TRBJ2-7

CDR3 protein: CSVGTGEGGYTF
V gene: TRBV29-1
J gene: TRBJ1-2

CDR3 protein: CASSQEKGQGNEQFF
V gene: TRBV18
J gene: TRBJ2-1

CDR3 protein: CASSYGTGVYNEQFF
V gene: TRBV6-2/TRBV6-3
J gene: TRBJ2-1

CDR3 protein: CASSVEQGYGYTF
V gene: TRBV9
J gene: TRBJ1-2

CDR3 protein: CASRRGTGTGGELFF
V gene: TRBV27
J gene: TRBJ2-2

CDR3 protein: CASSPGGGEETQYF
V gene: TRBV5-1
J gene: TRBJ2-5

CDR3 protein: CASTAGLPSTDTQYF
V gene: TRBV19
J gene: TRBJ2-3

CDR3 protein: CASSQDYSSNYGYTF
V gene: TRBV4-1
J gene: TRBJ1-2

CDR3 protein: CASSLVGGVYGYTF
V gene: TRBV7-2
J gene: TRBJ1-2

CDR3 protein: CASSQDSRTGGSYEQYF
V gene: TRBV4-1
J gene: TRBJ2-7

CDR3 protein: CASSERGTGGTEAFF
V gene: TRBV6-1
J gene: TRBJ1-1

CDR3 protein: CASSVGSGMNTEAFF
V gene: TRBV5-4
J gene: TRBJ1-1

CDR3 protein: CASSLGTGLSPLHF
V gene: TRBV7-2
J gene: TRBJ1-6

CDR3 protein: CASSEYGGDSPLHF
V gene: TRBV25-1
J gene: TRBJ1-6

CDR3 protein: CASSPTAGGLATDTQYF
V gene: TRBV7-6
J gene: TRBJ2-3

CDR3 protein: CASSPRTGMTTGELFF
V gene: TRBV4-3
J gene: TRBJ2-2

CDR3 protein: CASSFGTYFNTDTQYF
V gene: TRBV11-2
J gene: TRBJ2-3

CDR3 protein: CASSIQQGGNQPQHF
V gene: TRBV19
J gene: TRBJ1-5

CDR3 protein: CASSTTSGGVLTDTQYF
V gene: TRBV5-1
J gene: TRBJ2-3

CDR3 protein: CASSDSGRWSMNTEAFF
V gene: TRBV10-1
J gene: TRBJ1-1

CDR3 protein: CASSQSGGQPQHF
V gene: TRBV4-3
J gene: TRBJ1-5